Listed below are T cell receptor beta chains from one sample, sequenced in a study of T cell repertoires in cytomegalovirus infection. TCRdb analysed the reads with MiXCR anew, one entry per CDR3 protein. The sample contains around 320,000 distinct CDR3 sequences, over 7.5% of which appear only once. Sequences were obtained from PBMCs. The receptors were sampled from a human donor in good health (CMV status not recorded). Some clones in this sample may be carry-over from other donors' samples. CDR3s leave out the opening cysteine and the closing phenylalanine or tryptophan. The order of the fields is J gene, V gene, CDR3 length, CDR3 protein.

j_call: TRBJ1-5
v_call: TRBV11-3
cdr3_length: 15
cdr3_aa: ASSLDRAGSSNQPQH

j_call: TRBJ2-1
v_call: TRBV4-3
cdr3_length: 11
cdr3_aa: ASSRWLGGEQF

j_call: TRBJ2-1
v_call: TRBV6-1
cdr3_length: 12
cdr3_aa: ASRDRDSLNEQF

j_call: TRBJ2-3
v_call: TRBV7-2
cdr3_length: 13
cdr3_aa: ASSLSTHGTDTQY

j_call: TRBJ2-3
v_call: TRBV7-6
cdr3_length: 16
cdr3_aa: ASSLDATSGGYTDTQY

j_call: TRBJ1-2
v_call: TRBV12-3/TRBV12-4
cdr3_length: 10
cdr3_aa: ASSAPVAGYT

j_call: TRBJ2-3
v_call: TRBV6-2/TRBV6-3
cdr3_length: 14
cdr3_aa: ASSLGPGQGADTQY

j_call: TRBJ1-2
v_call: TRBV4-2
cdr3_length: 13
cdr3_aa: ASSLLGGTNYGYT

j_call: TRBJ2-7
v_call: TRBV29-1
cdr3_length: 11
cdr3_aa: SVLGFDSYEQY

j_call: TRBJ2-1
v_call: TRBV6-2/TRBV6-3
cdr3_length: 14
cdr3_aa: ASKEQLAGGPAEQF

j_call: TRBJ2-1
v_call: TRBV7-9
cdr3_length: 14
cdr3_aa: ASSGLAALRYNEQF

j_call: TRBJ2-1
v_call: TRBV2
cdr3_length: 15
cdr3_aa: ASSWGVGSGIYNEQF

j_call: TRBJ2-1
v_call: TRBV5-6
cdr3_length: 12
cdr3_aa: ASSLEGHFGEQF

j_call: TRBJ1-2
v_call: TRBV10-1
cdr3_length: 13
cdr3_aa: ASSESGVGDYGYT

j_call: TRBJ1-1
v_call: TRBV7-8
cdr3_length: 12
cdr3_aa: ASRMDRGTTEAF

j_call: TRBJ2-7
v_call: TRBV5-4
cdr3_length: 15
cdr3_aa: ASSLGATSGSRGEQY

j_call: TRBJ2-3
v_call: TRBV29-1
cdr3_length: 11
cdr3_aa: SVERGTTDTQY

j_call: TRBJ1-5
v_call: TRBV6-6
cdr3_length: 10
cdr3_aa: ASTGMNQPQH

j_call: TRBJ2-1
v_call: TRBV12-3/TRBV12-4
cdr3_length: 12
cdr3_aa: ASSRTSGRHEQF

j_call: TRBJ2-7
v_call: TRBV10-3
cdr3_length: 16
cdr3_aa: ATEETGGPNPRSYEQY

j_call: TRBJ2-1
v_call: TRBV7-3
cdr3_length: 11
cdr3_aa: ASSLGFYNEQF

j_call: TRBJ2-3
v_call: TRBV19
cdr3_length: 12
cdr3_aa: ASSARDTRDTQY

j_call: TRBJ2-1
v_call: TRBV5-6
cdr3_length: 13
cdr3_aa: ASSRRGPRGNEQF

j_call: TRBJ2-7
v_call: TRBV28
cdr3_length: 10
cdr3_aa: ASSWDSYEQY

j_call: TRBJ1-4
v_call: TRBV5-5
cdr3_length: 11
cdr3_aa: ASSSTDGEKLF

j_call: TRBJ2-7
v_call: TRBV7-6
cdr3_length: 13
cdr3_aa: ASSLAGEGYLEQY

j_call: TRBJ1-1
v_call: TRBV6-2/TRBV6-3
cdr3_length: 12
cdr3_aa: ASTLRQGGTEAF

j_call: TRBJ1-5
v_call: TRBV7-2
cdr3_length: 13
cdr3_aa: ASSAGSISGQPQH

j_call: TRBJ1-5
v_call: TRBV7-2
cdr3_length: 15
cdr3_aa: ASRSLTGGGGNQPQH

j_call: TRBJ2-1
v_call: TRBV6-2/TRBV6-3
cdr3_length: 14
cdr3_aa: ASRYGVAGGDNEQF

j_call: TRBJ2-3
v_call: TRBV7-6
cdr3_length: 14
cdr3_aa: ASSPIAGGITDTQY

j_call: TRBJ2-2
v_call: TRBV19
cdr3_length: 11
cdr3_aa: ASRKQGPGELF

j_call: TRBJ2-2
v_call: TRBV27
cdr3_length: 11
cdr3_aa: ASRLLAPGELF

j_call: TRBJ2-2
v_call: TRBV14
cdr3_length: 12
cdr3_aa: ASSQSGRPGELF

j_call: TRBJ2-2
v_call: TRBV15
cdr3_length: 14
cdr3_aa: ATSITGGPNTGELF

j_call: TRBJ1-1
v_call: TRBV12-3/TRBV12-4
cdr3_length: 10
cdr3_aa: ASSPIYTEAF

j_call: TRBJ2-1
v_call: TRBV7-9
cdr3_length: 12
cdr3_aa: ASSFKSSYNEQF

j_call: TRBJ1-1
v_call: TRBV13
cdr3_length: 14
cdr3_aa: ASSPTGNNVNTEAF

j_call: TRBJ1-5
v_call: TRBV6-1
cdr3_length: 10
cdr3_aa: ASSSVSGAQH

j_call: TRBJ2-3
v_call: TRBV7-8
cdr3_length: 13
cdr3_aa: ASSDTGANTDTQY

j_call: TRBJ2-7
v_call: TRBV7-2
cdr3_length: 13
cdr3_aa: ASRDWVGIGGEQY

j_call: TRBJ2-5
v_call: TRBV7-2
cdr3_length: 12
cdr3_aa: ASSLRWTQETQY

j_call: TRBJ2-4
v_call: TRBV12-3/TRBV12-4
cdr3_length: 11
cdr3_aa: ASSLGVKNIQY

j_call: TRBJ2-7
v_call: TRBV6-6
cdr3_length: 11
cdr3_aa: ASSWDLAYEQY

j_call: TRBJ2-2
v_call: TRBV30
cdr3_length: 13
cdr3_aa: AWRDIDANTGELF

j_call: TRBJ2-1
v_call: TRBV11-2
cdr3_length: 15
cdr3_aa: ASSFGGAGFDYNEQF

j_call: TRBJ2-1
v_call: TRBV7-8
cdr3_length: 15
cdr3_aa: ASSLRRGQGLDNEQF

j_call: TRBJ1-5
v_call: TRBV7-2
cdr3_length: 13
cdr3_aa: ASSLAAGSNQPQH

j_call: TRBJ2-7
v_call: TRBV6-2/TRBV6-3
cdr3_length: 12
cdr3_aa: ASRGLAGTYEQY

j_call: TRBJ1-2
v_call: TRBV7-8
cdr3_length: 11
cdr3_aa: ASSEGGSYGYT